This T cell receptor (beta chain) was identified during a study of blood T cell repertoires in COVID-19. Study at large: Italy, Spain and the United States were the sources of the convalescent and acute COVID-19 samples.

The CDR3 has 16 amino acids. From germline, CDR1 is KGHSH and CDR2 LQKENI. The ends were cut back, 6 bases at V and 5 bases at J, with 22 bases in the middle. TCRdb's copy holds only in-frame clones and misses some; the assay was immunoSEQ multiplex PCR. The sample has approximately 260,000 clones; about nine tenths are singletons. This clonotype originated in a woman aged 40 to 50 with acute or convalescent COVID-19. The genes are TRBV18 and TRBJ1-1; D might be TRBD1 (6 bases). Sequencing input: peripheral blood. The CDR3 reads CASSLVPLGAETEAFF. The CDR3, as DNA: TGTGCCAGCTCCTTGGTACCTCTGGGGGCGGAAACTGAAGCTTTCTTT.